The source of this T cell receptor (beta chain) is a study of Tregs in tolerant kidney transplant recipients. Findings of the study overall: No direct test of biological reproducibility was done here.

V was pared by 5 bases and J by 13 bases, with 9 bases between. The V gene's germline CDR1 is MNHEY and CDR2 SVGAGI. This CDR3 comprises 11 residues. On this clone: Its antigen is still unknown.

TCRdb keeps only in-frame clones here, not all; method: immunoSEQ multiplex PCR. The sample lists 100,000 to 120,000 clones; roughly 90% were seen once. The chain employs TRBV6-5 and TRBJ1-6; D ambiguous. This sequence originates from a human donor who received a combined kidney and bone marrow transplant. Material: CD4+ T cells from blood, obtained before the transplant. The chain's CDR3 is CASSAVSPLHF. The CDR3 DNA reads as TGTGCCAGCAGTGCGGTGAGTCCCCTCCACTTT.